This T cell receptor beta chain was sequenced in a study of cytomegalovirus exposure and HLA in healthy donors (dated by TCRdb to about 2017). Concerning the study at large: An earlier analysis of roughly 630 of the donors reported approximately 270 Gb of sequence data and 117 million unique TCR beta sequences from about 179 million T cells. An early release covering about 600 HLA-typed donors comprised roughly 300 gigabases of sequencing data and approximately 80 million unique TCR sequences. Of the 350 to 450 genotyped donors, more than 75% were placed in the genetic ancestry cluster associated with self-reported Caucasian donors. The study was designed to test whether signatures of past pathogen exposure could be identified by cataloging public T cell receptors. The T cell repertoires of 700 or so subjects were profiled by immunosequencing and related to cytomegalovirus serostatus. A separate validation cohort of roughly 120 different subjects was used in addition to the roughly 700-subject first cohort. High-throughput TCR immunosequencing, statistical association of individual TCRs with disease status, and machine learning were combined to predict cytomegalovirus infection status. A later analysis re-examined previously published TCR beta repertoires from just over 650 donors and added high-resolution HLA genotyping to investigate patterns of TCR occurrence. In the later analysis, no new phenotypic data were used to find candidate immune exposures; instead, reliance was placed on TCR beta sequences and their occurrence across donors. An earlier analysis of more than 450 of the donors used high-throughput TCR beta sequencing to judge whether each TCR beta V gene segment behaved as functional or pseudogenic. Donor age, sex, ethnicity and CMV serostatus were compiled alongside the repertoire data. A later genetic analysis took genome-wide SNP genotypes for about three fifths of the roughly 700 donors and used that subset as a discovery cohort. Every repertoire in the discovery cohort had been generated on one and the same sequencing platform. HLA typing included class I and class II loci at four-digit resolution. The number of typed donors differed by locus: roughly 629-630 for A, B, C, DRB1 and DQB1; 500 to 550 for DQA1; fewer than 610 for DPA1; and approximately 450 for DPB1. Five DR-DQ haplotypes were treated as single units for association and clustering because of strong linkage in the cohort. Among roughly 370 genotyped donors of the cohort, an average of around 240,000 unique TCR beta nucleotide sequences were sequenced per donor, roughly a sixth of them non-productive. Study-wide findings and limitations: A few of the identified cytomegalovirus-associated TCR beta chains were confirmed in vitro to be specific for cytomegalovirus antigens. For the cohort, immune exposure information was limited to CMV serostatus. A cluster of highly shared sequence variants was judged likely to represent a technical artifact of the sequencing pipeline. A later analysis found that HLA-associated TCR beta chains were more clonally expanded and had lower generation probabilities than equally common non-associated chains. V-gene and J-gene trimming of TCR beta chains was associated with a missense DCLRE1C variant in a later genetic analysis, and the association was replicated in an independent cohort. In a later genetic analysis, fewer N-insertions in productive TCRs were reported among donors in an Asian-associated ancestry cluster than the roughly 700-donor mean. HLA typing was unavailable for some donors at each locus, so association tests used only the typed subset. Correlated functional status among segregating V segments might reflect linkage disequilibrium, but an unknown experimental factor could not be ruled out. A later analysis associated 15,000 to 20,000 TCR beta sequences with specific HLA alleles at a false discovery rate of 0.05. In an earlier analysis of about 540 of the donors, most TCR beta V segments were observed in productive rearrangements about 87% or about 30% of the time, broadly matching IMGT annotations. A further reported finding was that TCR beta sequences accurately predicted the HLA-A and HLA-B alleles for most subjects in the first cohort. Sequencing depth was assumed to be roughly uniform across donors in the presence/absence analyses, though that assumption may not hold. It was suggested by the authors that the approach could potentially be generalized to other disease states and immunological phenotypes. Across donors, most TCR sequences were observed very rarely, whereas some public TCRs were present in many individuals. The study listed 170 or so TCR beta chains as associated with cytomegalovirus. According to a later analysis, parvovirus B19, influenza, CMV and Epstein-Barr virus appeared linked to several top co-occurrence clusters. Only TCR beta chains were sequenced in this cohort, and the absence of alpha or paired-chain data limited detectable features. When HLA alleles, especially DR and DQ, strongly co-occurred, TCR associations were difficult to assign to individual alleles. Because counts were too low, roughly 18 rarely observed V segments, including chromosome 9 orphons, were left out of the earlier analysis of 500 to 750 of the donors. Most CMV-associated TCR beta chains appeared to be HLA-restricted in a later analysis, and the HLA associations seemed to be driven largely by CMV exposure. Cytomegalovirus status was reported to be diagnosed by the classifier with high specificity and sensitivity in both the original and validation cohorts. Because the 87-base-pair reads could not distinguish some IMGT-functional V segments, including TRBV6-2 and TRBV6-3, those segments were excluded. According to a later analysis, TCR association rates differed among HLA loci, with DRB1 alleles showing the most associated TCRs and HLA-C alleles showing the fewest.

Library preparation employed the immunoSEQ multiplex PCR assay. For the multiplex PCR, a mixture combining 60 forward primers for TCR Vbeta segments and 13 reverse primers for TCR Jbeta segments was used. The CDR3 region of rearranged TCR beta genes was amplified from genomic DNA with a multiplex PCR assay. The amplified TCR beta libraries were sequenced on the Illumina HiSeq System as 87-base-pair reads. As for the authors' bioinformatics: In a later analysis, tens of millions of unique TCR beta chains were counted across the roughly 610 repertoires, and about 9.9 million of these chains were shared by at least two donors. Raw reads were error-corrected and collapsed into unique sequences with a nearest-neighbor algorithm that merged closely related sequences to remove PCR and sequencing errors. Alignment of CDR3 sequences to IMGT reference sequences was used to assign V, D and J gene segments. For a sequence to be retained, a match of at least six nucleotides to both a V gene segment and a J gene segment was required. Rearrangements were called productive when the CDR3 lacked stop codons and stayed in frame with V and J; all others were non-productive. Following IMGT convention, CDR3 was defined as the stretch from the second conserved V-encoded cysteine up to the conserved J-encoded phenylalanine. The earlier analysis of a few hundred of the donors excluded sequences that lacked an unambiguous match to a single V gene segment. An earlier analysis of 587 of the donors classified V segments as functional when productive rearrangements were above 56.7% and as segregating when the standard deviation between donors was above 5%. A statistical classification framework was built for diagnosing cytomegalovirus status from the catalog of TCR beta chain sequences. A later analysis assigned V and J genes by comparing TCR nucleotide sequences with IMGT/GENE-DB human TR gene sequences. In a later analysis, CDR3 sequences and most-parsimonious VDJ recombination scenarios were assigned using the TCRdist pipeline. In a later analysis, each TCR beta chain was defined by its CDR3 amino acid sequence together with its V-gene family, and reads lacking a unique V-gene family were excluded. As a way to deal with suspected cross-contamination and a sequencing artifact, a later analysis dropped hundreds of nucleotide sequences that were highly shared and had low generation probability. For each public chain, a later analysis derived a clonal expansion index from normalized ranks of inferred template counts within each repertoire. Generation probabilities in a later analysis came from a VDJ recombination model fitted to out-of-frame rearrangements, and those results were checked against IGoR. Hypergeometric tests were used in a later analysis to score TCR-TCR, TCR-HLA and TCR-CMV co-occurrence, with a repertoire-size bias correction applied to the TCR pairs. In a later analysis, false discovery rates were estimated by permuting HLA or CMV assignments 20 times. In a later analysis, co-occurring TCRs were grouped with DBSCAN, and TCRdist sequence similarity was added when clustering was performed within HLA-allele-positive subsets. Co-occurrence clustering excluded repertoires with fewer than 30,000 or more than 120,000 public chains, plus five with anomalous nucleotide sharing. TCRdb mirrors the immuneACCESS table, restricted to in-frame sequences. Some clones are absent from its copies; in checked studies, under half trace to an unresolved V gene, and the reason for the others is unknown. V and J calls plus clone size are reproduced from that table; the DNA served to infer D and trimming. In all, the sample holds approximately 110,000 clones, and around 80% of those were seen once. The ten top clones hold 22% of the sample.

The cohort consisted of some 670 healthy bone marrow donors. All cohort members were sampled while nominally healthy, although unrecorded immune exposures were likely present. The donor was CMV seropositive and was included in the group of 270 or so seropositive cohort members. Every donor gave a peripheral blood sample, and the peripheral blood mononuclear cells from that sample were used for TCR beta sequencing. Genomic DNA extraction from the blood cell samples was performed with the Qiagen DNeasy Blood Extraction Kit. Trimming removed 4 bases from V and 8 bases from J; the gene matches leave 7 bases unexplained. The CDR3 covers 15 residues, taking in both the cysteine and the phenylalanine. Solely the CDR3 DNA is kept, with 45 bases framed from the first base. According to the germline V gene, CDR1 reads MNHEY and CDR2 reads SVGAGI. This clone has only a few counts. No antigen is known for it. No clone much larger than this one lies a single base away; base qualities are absent.

The specimen sequenced was PBMCs. This TCR was sampled from a young man in good health and CMV-seropositive. The chain uses TRBV6-5 and TRBJ1-4, with 10 central nucleotides matching TRBD1. For the CDR3, the sequence is CASSFTGTGDEKLFF. The DNA sequence follows: TGTGCCAGCAGTTTCACCGGGACAGGGGACGAAAAACTGTTTTTT.